The T cell receptor beta chain under discussion was sequenced for a study of early T cells in non-severe SARS-CoV-2 infection. Study-level information: Sequenced bulk RNA came from whole blood that was unsorted, and chains were unpaired.

In its sample, this clonotype was seen many times. What it binds is unknown. The CDR3 loop spans 18 amino acids. Trimming at V came to 3 bases and at J to 4 bases, leaving 13 bases not matched to a gene. Germline V gene lookup returns CDR1 SGHVS and CDR2 FNYEAQ. Study-wide results and limits: Matching results from VDJdb favored anti-spike CD8 responses, leaving private and CD4 specificities undetected.

Each cDNA molecule carried a unique molecular identifier. TCRdb ran MiXCR on the 5' RACE reads and lists one entry per CDR3 protein. The sample includes 35,000 to 45,000 distinct CDR3 sequences, 5% to 5.5% of them seen just once. Specimen: whole blood, collected at baseline. The chain joins TRBV7-6 to TRBJ2-2; 8 bases line up with TRBD1. The clonotype comes from an adult who was a healthcare worker with PCR-confirmed SARS-CoV-2 infection or an uninfected control (not recorded which). CDR3 in DNA: TGTGCCAGCAGCTTGTTCACAGGGGGAGGCAGAGGCACCGGGGAGCTGTTTTTT. It codes for CASSLFTGGGRGTGELFF.